This T cell receptor (beta chain) was observed in a study of CD8 T cells in Susac syndrome. Study results and limitations: Only a relatively small number of individuals were included in the TCR sequencing and HLA analysis.

In the case of this clonotype: Its antigen is as yet unknown.

The RNA input was roughly 0.5 to 1 ug, and it was reverse transcribed with random hexamers. It was immunoSEQ multiplex PCR that amplified TCR beta CDR3 across 54 Vbeta and 13 Jbeta. Each CDR3 protein gets one entry after TCRdb re-called the immunoSEQ multiplex PCR reads with MiXCR. This repertoire shows 45,000 or so distinct CDR3 sequences, approximately 93% found once; its top ten account for more than 0.45%. The controls were healthy donors who were matched for age and sex. Negative isolation yielded the CD8+ and CD4+ T cells, while FACS enriched the TEMRA cells. The receptor's source is a human donor in good health. The specimen was CD8+ T cells from PBMCs.

The CDR3 reads CASNFGTGLSYEQYF. The DNA for the CDR3 is TGTGCCAGCAACTTCGGGACAGGCCTTTCCTACGAGCAGTACTTC. The chain carries TRBV28 and TRBJ2-7; 8 bases agree with TRBD1. The V gene's germline CDR1 is MDHEN and CDR2 SYDVKM. This CDR3 has 15 residues. V lost 7 bases to trimming and J lost 1 base; unmatched junction nucleotides: 9.